Included here is one T cell receptor beta chain sequence, with context. Libraries were prepared by immunoSEQ multiplex PCR; TCRdb keeps only in-frame clonotypes and omits some of them. The sample records 45,000 or so clones, roughly 82% being singletons. This sample was included in a study of PD-L1 blockade in urothelial cancer. Study-level information: Previous chemotherapy exposure amounted to 0 to 3 regimens for patients. Analyses used blood from 3 weeks (second dose) and 6 weeks after treatment start. Among blood samples, the median T cell count was some 150,000.

Every patient provided from 1 to 8 samples, collected pretreatment and on-treatment. This sample comprised PBMCs, obtained around atezolizumab (anti-PD-L1) treatment. This receptor was obtained from a man aged 65 to 79 with urothelial cancer.

The CDR3 here is CASSPRRGNTEAFF. The DNA of the CDR3 is TGTGCCAGCAGCCCCCGCAGGGGGAACACTGAAGCTTTCTTT. The V call is TRBV27, the J call TRBJ1-1, with D possibly being TRBD1 (6 bases). The CDR3 covers 14 residues. V gave up 6 bases and J gave up 1 base, with 12 bases separating them. In germline, CDR1 is MNHEY, CDR2 SMNVEV (reference sequence).